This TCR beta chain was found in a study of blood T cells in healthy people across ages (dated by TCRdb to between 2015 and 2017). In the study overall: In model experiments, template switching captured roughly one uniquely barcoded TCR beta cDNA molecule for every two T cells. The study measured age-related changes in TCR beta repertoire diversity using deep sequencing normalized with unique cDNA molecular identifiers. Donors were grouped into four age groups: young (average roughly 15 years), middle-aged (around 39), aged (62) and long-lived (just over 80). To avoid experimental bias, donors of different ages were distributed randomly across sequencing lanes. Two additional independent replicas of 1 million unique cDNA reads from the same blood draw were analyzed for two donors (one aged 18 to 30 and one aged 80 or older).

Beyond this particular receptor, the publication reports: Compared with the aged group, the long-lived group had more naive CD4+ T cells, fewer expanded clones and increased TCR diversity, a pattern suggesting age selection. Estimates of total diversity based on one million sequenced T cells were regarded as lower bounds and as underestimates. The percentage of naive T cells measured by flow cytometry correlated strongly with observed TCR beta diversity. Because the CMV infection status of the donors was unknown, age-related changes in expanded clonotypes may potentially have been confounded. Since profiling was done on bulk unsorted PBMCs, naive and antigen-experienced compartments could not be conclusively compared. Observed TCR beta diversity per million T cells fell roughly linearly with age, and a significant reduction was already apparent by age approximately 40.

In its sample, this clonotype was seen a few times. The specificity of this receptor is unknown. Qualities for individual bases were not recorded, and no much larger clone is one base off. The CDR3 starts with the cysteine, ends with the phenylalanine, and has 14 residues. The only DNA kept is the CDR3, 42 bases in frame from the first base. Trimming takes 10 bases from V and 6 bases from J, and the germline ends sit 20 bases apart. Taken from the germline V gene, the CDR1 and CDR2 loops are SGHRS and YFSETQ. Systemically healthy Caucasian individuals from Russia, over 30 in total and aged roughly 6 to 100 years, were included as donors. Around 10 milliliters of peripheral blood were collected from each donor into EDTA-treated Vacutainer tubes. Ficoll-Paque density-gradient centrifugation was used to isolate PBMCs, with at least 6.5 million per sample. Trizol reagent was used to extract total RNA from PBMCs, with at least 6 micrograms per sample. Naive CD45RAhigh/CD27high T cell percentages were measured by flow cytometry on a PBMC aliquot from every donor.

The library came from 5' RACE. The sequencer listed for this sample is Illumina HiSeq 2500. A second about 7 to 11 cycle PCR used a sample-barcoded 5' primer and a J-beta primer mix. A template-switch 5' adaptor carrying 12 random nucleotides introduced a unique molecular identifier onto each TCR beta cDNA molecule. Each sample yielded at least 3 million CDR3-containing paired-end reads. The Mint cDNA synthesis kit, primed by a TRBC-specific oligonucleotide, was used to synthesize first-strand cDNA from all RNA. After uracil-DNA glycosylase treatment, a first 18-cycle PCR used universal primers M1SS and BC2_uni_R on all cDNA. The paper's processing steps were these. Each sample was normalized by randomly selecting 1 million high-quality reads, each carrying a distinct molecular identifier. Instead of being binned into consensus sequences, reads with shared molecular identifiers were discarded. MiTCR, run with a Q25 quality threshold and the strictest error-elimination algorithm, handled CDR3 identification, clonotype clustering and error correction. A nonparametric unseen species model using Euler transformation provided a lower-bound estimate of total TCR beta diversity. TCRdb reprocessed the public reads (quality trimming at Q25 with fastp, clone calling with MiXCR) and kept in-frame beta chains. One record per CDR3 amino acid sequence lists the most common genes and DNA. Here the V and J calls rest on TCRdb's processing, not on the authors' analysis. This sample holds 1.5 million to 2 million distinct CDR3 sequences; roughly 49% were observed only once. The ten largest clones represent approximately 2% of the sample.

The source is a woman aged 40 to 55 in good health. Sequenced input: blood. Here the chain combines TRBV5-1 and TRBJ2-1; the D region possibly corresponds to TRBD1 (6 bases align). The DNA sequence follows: TGCGCCTCTAACCTGGATGGGGGCTTCAATGAGCAGTTCTTC. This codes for CASNLDGGFNEQFF.